This T cell receptor beta chain originates from a study of cytomegalovirus exposure and HLA in healthy donors. Study results and caveats: The authors reported that TCR beta sequences could predict HLA-A and HLA-B alleles. These predictions were accurate for most subjects in the first cohort.

On this clone: What it binds is unknown.

The length of the CDR3 is 14 residues. The germline CDR1 and CDR2 sequences are MNHEY and SMNVEV (reference sequence). With 3 bases removed from V and 4 bases from J, the gap between germline ends came to 12 bases. PCR used 60 Vbeta primers and 13 Jbeta primers. Some clones are missing from TCRdb's copy, which holds only in-frame ones; the method was immunoSEQ multiplex PCR. The sample lists some 40,000 clones, over 70% seen once, with 2.7% in the top ten. V usage is TRBV27 and J usage is TRBJ2-5; D is possibly TRBD1 (6 bases). This sequence was found in a man over 45 in good health and CMV-seronegative. Sequenced sample: PBMCs. The CDR3: CASSFAGAPETQYF. For the CDR3, the DNA is TGTGCCAGCAGTTTCGCAGGGGCCCCAGAGACCCAGTACTTC.